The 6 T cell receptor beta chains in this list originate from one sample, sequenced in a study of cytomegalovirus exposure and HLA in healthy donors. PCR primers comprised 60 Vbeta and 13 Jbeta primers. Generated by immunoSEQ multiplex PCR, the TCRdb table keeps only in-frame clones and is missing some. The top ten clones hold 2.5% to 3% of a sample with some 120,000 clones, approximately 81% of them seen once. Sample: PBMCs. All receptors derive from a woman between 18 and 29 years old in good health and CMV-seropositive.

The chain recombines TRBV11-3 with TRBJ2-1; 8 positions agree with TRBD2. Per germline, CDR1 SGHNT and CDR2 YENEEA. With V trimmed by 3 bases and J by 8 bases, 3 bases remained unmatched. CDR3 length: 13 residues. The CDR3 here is CASSLSGSDEQFF. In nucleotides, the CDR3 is TGTGCCAGCAGCTTGAGCGGGAGCGATGAGCAGTTCTTC.

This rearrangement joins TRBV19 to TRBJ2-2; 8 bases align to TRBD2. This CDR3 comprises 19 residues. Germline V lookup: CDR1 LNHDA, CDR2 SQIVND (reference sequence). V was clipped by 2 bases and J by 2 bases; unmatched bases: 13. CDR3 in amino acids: CASSIRGGHPIQNTGELFF. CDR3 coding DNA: TGTGCCAGTAGTATACGGGGGGGACACCCGATACAAAACACCGGGGAGCTGTTTTTT.

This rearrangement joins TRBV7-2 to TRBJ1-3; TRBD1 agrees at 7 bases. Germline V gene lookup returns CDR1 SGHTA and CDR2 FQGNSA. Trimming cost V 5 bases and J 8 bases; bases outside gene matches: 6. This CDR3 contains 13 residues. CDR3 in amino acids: CASSEDRRHTIYF. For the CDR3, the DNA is TGTGCCAGCAGCGAGGACAGGAGGCACACCATATATTTT.

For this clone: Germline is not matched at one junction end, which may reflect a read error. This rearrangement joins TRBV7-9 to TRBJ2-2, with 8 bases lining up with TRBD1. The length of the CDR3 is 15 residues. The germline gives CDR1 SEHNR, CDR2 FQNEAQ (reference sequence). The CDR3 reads CASTDETGATGELFF. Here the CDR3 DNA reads TGTGCTAGCACCGATGAGACAGGGGCGACCGGGGAGCTGTTTTTT.

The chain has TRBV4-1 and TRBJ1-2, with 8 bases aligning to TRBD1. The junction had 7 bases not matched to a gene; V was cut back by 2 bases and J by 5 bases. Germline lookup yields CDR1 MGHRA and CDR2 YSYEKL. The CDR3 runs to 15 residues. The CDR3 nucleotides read TGCGCCAGCAGCCAACCCCGGACAGGGAGATATGGCTACACCTTC. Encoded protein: CASSQPRTGRYGYTF.

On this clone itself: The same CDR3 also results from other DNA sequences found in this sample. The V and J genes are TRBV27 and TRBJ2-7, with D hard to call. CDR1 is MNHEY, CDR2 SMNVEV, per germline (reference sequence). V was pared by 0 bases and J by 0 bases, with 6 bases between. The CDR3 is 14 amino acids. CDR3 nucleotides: TGTGCCAGCAGTTTATCTCCGAGCTCCTACGAGCAGTACTTC. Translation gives CASSLSPSSYEQYF.